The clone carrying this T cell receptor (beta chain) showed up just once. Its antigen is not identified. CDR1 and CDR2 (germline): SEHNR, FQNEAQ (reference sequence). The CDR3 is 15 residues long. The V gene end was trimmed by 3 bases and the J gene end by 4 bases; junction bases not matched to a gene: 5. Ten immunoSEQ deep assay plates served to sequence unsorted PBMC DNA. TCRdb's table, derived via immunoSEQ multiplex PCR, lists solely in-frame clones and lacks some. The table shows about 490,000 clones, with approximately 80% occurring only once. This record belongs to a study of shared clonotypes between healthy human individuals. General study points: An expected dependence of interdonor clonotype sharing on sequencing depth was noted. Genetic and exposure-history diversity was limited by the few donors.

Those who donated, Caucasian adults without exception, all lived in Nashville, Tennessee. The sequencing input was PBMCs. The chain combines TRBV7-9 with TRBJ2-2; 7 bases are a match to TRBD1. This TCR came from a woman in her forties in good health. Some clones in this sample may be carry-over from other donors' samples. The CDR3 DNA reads TGTGCCAGCAGCTTCACAGGGGCCCTCACCGGGGAGCTGTTTTTT. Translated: CASSFTGALTGELFF.